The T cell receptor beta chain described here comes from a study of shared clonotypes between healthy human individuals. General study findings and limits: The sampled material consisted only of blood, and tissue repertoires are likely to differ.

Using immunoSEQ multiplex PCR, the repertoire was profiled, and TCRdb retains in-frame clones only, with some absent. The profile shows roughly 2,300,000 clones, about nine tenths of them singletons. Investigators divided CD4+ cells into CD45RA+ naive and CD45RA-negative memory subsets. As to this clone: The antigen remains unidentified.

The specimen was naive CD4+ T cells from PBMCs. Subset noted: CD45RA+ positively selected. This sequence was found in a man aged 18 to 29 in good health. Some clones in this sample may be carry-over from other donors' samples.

The DNA for the CDR3 is TGTGCCAGTAGTATCACTTGGCAGGGGTACTCACCCCTCCACTTT. This encodes CASSITWQGYSPLHF. The V gene is TRBV19, the J gene TRBJ1-6; a weak D match, TRBD1 (6 bases). V gave up 3 bases and J gave up 10 bases, with 16 bases separating them. Looked up from germline, CDR1 is LNHDA and CDR2 is SQIVND (reference sequence). The CDR3 sequence is 15 residues long.